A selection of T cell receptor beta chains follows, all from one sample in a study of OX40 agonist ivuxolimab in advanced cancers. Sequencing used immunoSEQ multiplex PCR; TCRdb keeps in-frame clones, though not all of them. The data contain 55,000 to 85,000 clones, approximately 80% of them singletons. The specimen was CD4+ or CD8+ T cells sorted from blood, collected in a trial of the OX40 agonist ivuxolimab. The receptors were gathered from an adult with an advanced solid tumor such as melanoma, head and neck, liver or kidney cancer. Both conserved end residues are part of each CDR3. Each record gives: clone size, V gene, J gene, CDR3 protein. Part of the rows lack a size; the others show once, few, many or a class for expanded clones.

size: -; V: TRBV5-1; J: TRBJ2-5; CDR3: CASSLAVAGGQETQYF
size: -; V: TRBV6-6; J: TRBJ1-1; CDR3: CASSYPGQGLNTEAFF
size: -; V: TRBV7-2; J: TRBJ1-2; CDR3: CASSLVGIASGYGYTF
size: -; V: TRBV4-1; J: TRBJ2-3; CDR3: CASSLRGGESTDTQYF
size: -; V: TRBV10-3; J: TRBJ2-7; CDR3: CAISDRQGADEQYF
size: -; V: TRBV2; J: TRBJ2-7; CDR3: CASRSPRDLPYEQYF
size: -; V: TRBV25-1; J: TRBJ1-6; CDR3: CATSQGLGNSPLHF
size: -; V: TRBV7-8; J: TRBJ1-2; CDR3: CASSVRNSMGGYTF
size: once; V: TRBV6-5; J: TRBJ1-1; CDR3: CASSMGPMAEAFF
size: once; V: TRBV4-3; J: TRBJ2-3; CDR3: CASSQGGGFVTDTQYF
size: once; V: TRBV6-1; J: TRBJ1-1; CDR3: CASISREGRYTEAFF
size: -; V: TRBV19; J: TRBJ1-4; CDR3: CATQDGRNEKLFF
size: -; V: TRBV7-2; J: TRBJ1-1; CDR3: CASSSQGENTEAFF
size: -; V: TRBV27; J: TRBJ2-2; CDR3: CASSLAGHNTGELFF
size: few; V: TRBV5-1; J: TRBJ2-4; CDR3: CASSLVGASFKNIQYF
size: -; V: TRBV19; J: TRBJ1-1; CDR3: CASSIGLTAEAFF
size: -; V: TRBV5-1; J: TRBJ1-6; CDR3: CASSLSPGSSSNSPLHF